This T cell receptor (beta chain) was recovered during a study of blood T cell repertoires in COVID-19. Across the study: Samples came from the United States, Italy and Spain, spanning acute and convalescent COVID-19.

This clone was detected once. Deletions cut 3 bases from V and 4 bases from J, with 10 bases between. Germline CDR1 SGDLS, CDR2 YYNGEE. The CDR3 covers 13 residues. The repertoire was sequenced with immunoSEQ multiplex PCR; TCRdb's copy has only in-frame clones and lacks some. The table has around 130,000 clones, 77% seen once. The genes are TRBV9 and TRBJ1-1; D is undetermined. Sequencing was performed on peripheral blood. The sequence was obtained from a man at least 80 years old with acute or convalescent COVID-19. CDR3 in amino acids: CASSAPPTTEAFF. CDR3 coding DNA: TGTGCCAGCAGCGCACCACCTACCACTGAAGCTTTCTTT.